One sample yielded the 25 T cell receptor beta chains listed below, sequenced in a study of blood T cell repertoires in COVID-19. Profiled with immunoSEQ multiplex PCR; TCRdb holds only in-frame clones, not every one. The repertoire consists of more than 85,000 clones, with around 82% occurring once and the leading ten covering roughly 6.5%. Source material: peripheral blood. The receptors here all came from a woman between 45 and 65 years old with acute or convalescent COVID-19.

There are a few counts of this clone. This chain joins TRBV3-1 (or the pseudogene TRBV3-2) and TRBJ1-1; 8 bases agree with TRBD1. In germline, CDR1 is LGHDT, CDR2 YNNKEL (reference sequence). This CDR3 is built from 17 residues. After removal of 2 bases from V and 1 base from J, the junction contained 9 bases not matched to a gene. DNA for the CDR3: TGTGCCAGCAGCCAACAAAGGCCCGGACAGGGGAACACTGAAGCTTTCTTT. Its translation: CASSQQRPGQGNTEAFF.

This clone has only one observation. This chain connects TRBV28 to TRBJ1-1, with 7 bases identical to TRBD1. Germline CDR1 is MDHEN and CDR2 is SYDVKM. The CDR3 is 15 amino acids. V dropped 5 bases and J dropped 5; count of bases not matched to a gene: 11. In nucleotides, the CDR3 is TGTGCCAGCAGTCGCCTATACAGGGGTCGAACTGAAGCTTTCTTT. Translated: CASSRLYRGRTEAFF. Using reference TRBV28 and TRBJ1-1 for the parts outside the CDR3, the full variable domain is DVKVTQSSRYLVKRTGEKVFLECVQDMDHENMFWYRQDPGLGLRLIYFSYDVKMKEKGDIPEGYSVSREKKERFSLILESASTNQTSMYLCASSRLYRGRTEAFFGQGTRLTVV.

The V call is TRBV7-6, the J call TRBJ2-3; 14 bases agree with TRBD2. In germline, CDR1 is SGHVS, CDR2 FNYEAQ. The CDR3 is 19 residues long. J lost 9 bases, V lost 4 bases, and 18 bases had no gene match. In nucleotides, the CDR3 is TGTGCCAGCAGCTCCTTAATGATGACTAGCGGGGGGGCCCCGAGGACGCAGTATTTT. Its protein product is CASSSLMMTSGGAPRTQYF.

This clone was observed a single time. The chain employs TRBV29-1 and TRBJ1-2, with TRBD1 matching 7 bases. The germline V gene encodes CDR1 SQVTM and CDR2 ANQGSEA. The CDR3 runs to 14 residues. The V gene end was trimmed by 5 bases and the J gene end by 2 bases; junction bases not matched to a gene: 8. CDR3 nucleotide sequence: TGCAGCGTTTACGGGCAGGGGGACAACTATGGCTACACCTTC. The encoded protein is CSVYGQGDNYGYTF.

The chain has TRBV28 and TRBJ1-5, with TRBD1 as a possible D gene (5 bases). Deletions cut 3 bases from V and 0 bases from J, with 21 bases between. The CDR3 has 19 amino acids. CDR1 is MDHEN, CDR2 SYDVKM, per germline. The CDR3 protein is CASSFIWTRTDYSNQPQHF. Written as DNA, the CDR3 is TGTGCCAGCAGTTTTATATGGACAAGGACGGACTATAGCAATCAGCCCCAGCATTTT.

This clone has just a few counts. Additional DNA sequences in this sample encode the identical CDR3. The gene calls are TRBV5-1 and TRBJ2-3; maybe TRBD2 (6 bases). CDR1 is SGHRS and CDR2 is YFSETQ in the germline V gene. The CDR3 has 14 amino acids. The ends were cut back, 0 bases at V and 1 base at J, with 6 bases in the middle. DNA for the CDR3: TGCGCCAGCAGCTTGGCGGGGGGCACAGATACGCAGTATTTT. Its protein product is CASSLAGGTDTQYF.

The DNA of the CDR3 is TGTGCCAACCCCGAACAGGGTTTAGGGTTCATGAACACTGAAGCTTTCTTT. Its protein is CANPEQGLGFMNTEAFF. The rearrangement joins TRBV6-8 to TRBJ1-1, with D tentatively TRBD1 (6 bases). Germline V CDR1 and CDR2: MNHGY, SAAAGT. V was clipped by 10 bases and J by 0 bases, with 24 bases between them. CDR3 length: 17 amino acids.

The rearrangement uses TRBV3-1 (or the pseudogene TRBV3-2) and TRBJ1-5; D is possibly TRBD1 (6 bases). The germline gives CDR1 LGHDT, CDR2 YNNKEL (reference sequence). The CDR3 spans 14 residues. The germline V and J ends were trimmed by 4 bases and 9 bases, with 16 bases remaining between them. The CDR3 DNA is TGTGCCAGCAGCCCCCACAGGGCAGGGCGGCCCCAGCATTTT. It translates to CASSPHRAGRPQHF.

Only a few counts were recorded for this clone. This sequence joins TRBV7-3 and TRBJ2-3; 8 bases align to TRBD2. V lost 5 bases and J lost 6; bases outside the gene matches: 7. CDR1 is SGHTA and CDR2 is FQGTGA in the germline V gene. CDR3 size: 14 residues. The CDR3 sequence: CASSPAGGRDTQYF. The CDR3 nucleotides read TGTGCCAGCAGCCCTGCGGGGGGCAGGGATACGCAGTATTTT.

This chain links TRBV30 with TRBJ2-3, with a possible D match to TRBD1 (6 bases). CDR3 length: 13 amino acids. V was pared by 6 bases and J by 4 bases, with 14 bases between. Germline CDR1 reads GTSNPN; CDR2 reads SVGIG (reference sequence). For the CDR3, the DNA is TGTGCCTGTGAACAGGGTCGCGCAGATACGCAGTATTTT. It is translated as CACEQGRADTQYF. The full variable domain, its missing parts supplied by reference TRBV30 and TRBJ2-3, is SQTIHQWPATLVQPVGSPLSLECTVEGTSNPNLYWYRQAAGRGLQLLFYSVGIGQISSEVPQNLSASRPQDRQFILSSKKLLLSDSGFYLCACEQGRADTQYFGPGTRLTVL.

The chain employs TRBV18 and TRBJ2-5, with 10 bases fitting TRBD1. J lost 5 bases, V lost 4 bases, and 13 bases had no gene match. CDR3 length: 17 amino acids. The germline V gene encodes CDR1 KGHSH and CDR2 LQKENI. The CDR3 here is CASSLFSTGTGEETQYF. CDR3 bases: TGTGCCAGCTCACTCTTCTCGACCGGGACAGGGGAGGAGACCCAGTACTTC.

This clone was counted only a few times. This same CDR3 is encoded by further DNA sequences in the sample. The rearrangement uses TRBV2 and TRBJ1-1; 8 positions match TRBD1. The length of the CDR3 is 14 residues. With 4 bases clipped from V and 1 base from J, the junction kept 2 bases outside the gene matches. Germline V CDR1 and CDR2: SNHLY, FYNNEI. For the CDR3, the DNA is TGTGCCAGCAGTGTTACAGGGGGGAACACTGAAGCTTTCTTT. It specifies CASSVTGGNTEAFF.

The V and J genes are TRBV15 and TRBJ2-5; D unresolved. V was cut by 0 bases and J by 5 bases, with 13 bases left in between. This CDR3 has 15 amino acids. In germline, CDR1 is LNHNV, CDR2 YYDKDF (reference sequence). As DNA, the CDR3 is TGTGCCACCAGCAGAGATTACCAGACTCTGGAGACCCAGTACTTC. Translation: CATSRDYQTLETQYF.

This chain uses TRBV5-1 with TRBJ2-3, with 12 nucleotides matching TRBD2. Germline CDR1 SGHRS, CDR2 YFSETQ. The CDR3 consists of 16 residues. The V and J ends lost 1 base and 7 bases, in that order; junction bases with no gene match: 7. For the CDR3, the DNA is TGCGCCAGCAGCTTGTCGCGGACTAGCGGGGTAAATACGCAGTATTTT. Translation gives CASSLSRTSGVNTQYF. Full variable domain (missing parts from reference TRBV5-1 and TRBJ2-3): KAGVTQTPRYLIKTRGQQVTLSCSPISGHRSVSWYQQTPGQGLQFLFEYFSETQRNKGNFPGRFSGRQFSNSRSEMNVSTLELGDSALYLCASSLSRTSGVNTQYFGPGTRLTVL.

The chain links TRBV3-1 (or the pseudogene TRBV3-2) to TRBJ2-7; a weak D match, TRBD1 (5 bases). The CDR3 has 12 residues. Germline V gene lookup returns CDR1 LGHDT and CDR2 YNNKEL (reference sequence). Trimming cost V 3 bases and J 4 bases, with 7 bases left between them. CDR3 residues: CASSQDTYEQYF. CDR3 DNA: TGTGCCAGCAGCCAGGACACGTACGAGCAGTACTTC.

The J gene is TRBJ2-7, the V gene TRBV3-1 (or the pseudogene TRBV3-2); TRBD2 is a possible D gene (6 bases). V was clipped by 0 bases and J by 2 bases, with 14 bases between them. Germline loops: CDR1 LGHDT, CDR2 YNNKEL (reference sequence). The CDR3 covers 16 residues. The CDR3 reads CASSQELRRVPYEQYF. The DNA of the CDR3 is TGTGCCAGCAGCCAAGAGTTGAGGAGGGTTCCCTACGAGCAGTACTTC.

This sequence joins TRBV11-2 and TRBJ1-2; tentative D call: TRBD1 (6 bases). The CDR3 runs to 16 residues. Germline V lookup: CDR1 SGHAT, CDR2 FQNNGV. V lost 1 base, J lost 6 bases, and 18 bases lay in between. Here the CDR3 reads CASSLGQVLMGNGYTF. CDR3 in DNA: TGTGCCAGCAGCTTAGGACAGGTTTTGATGGGCAATGGCTACACCTTC.

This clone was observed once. CDR3 in DNA: TGTGCCAGCAGCTCCGGGACAGGGGGCCCCACCGGGGAGCTGTTTTTT. Its translation is CASSSGTGGPTGELFF. The genes are TRBV11-3 and TRBJ2-2; 12 nucleotides match TRBD1. CDR1 is SGHNT, CDR2 YENEEA, per germline. CDR3 length: 16 residues. The trim removed 4 bases at V and 4 bases at J, leaving 4 bases unmatched.

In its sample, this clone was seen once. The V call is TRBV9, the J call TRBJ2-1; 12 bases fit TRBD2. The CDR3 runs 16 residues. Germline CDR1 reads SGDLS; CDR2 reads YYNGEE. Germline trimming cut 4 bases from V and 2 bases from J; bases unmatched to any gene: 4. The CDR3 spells CASSFLAGGAYNEQFF. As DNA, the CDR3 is TGTGCCAGCAGCTTCCTAGCGGGGGGGGCCTACAATGAGCAGTTCTTC.

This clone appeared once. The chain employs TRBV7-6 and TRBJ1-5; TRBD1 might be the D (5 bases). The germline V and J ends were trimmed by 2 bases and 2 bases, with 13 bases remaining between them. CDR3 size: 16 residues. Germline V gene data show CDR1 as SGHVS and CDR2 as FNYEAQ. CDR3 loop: CASSLSSGGGNQPQHF. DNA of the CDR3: TGTGCCAGCAGCTTAAGTTCTGGAGGGGGCAATCAGCCCCAGCATTTT.

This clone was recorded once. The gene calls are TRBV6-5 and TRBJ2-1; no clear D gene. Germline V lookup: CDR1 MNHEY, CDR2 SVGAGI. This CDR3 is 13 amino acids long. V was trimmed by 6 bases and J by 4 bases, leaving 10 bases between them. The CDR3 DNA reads TGTGCCAGCAGGTTATCAGATTACAATGAGCAGTTCTTC. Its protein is CASRLSDYNEQFF.

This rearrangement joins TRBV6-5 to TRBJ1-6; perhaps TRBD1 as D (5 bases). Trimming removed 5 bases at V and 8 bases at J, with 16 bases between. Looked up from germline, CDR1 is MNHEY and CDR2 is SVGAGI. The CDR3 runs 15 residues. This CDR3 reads CASSQPGLTYSPLHF. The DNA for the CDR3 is TGTGCCAGCAGTCAACCGGGACTGACATATTCACCCCTCCACTTT.

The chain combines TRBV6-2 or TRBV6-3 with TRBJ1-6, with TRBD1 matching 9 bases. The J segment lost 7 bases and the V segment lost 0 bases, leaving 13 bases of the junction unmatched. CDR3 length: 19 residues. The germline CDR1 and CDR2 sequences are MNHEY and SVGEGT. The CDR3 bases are TGTGCCAGCAGTTACTCACTCGGGACAGGGAGCGGGGGGAATTCACCCCTCCACTTT. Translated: CASSYSLGTGSGGNSPLHF.

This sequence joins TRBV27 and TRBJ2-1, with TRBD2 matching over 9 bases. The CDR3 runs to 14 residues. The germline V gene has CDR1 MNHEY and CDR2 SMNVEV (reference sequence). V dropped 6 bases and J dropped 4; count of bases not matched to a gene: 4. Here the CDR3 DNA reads TGTGCCAGCAGACCGCGGGGGGGATACAATGAGCAGTTCTTC. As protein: CASRPRGGYNEQFF.

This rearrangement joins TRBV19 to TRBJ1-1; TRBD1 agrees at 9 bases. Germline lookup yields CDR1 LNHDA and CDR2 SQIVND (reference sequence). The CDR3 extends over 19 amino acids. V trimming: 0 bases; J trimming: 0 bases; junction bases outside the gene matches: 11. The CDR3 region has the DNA TGTGCCAGTAGTATAGATCCCAAGACAGGGGGATCGGTGAACACTGAAGCTTTCTTT. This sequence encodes CASSIDPKTGGSVNTEAFF.